This passage covers 9 T cell receptor beta chains from one sample sequenced in a study of cytomegalovirus exposure and HLA in healthy donors. In the PCR, 60 Vbeta and 13 Jbeta primers were used. Method: immunoSEQ multiplex PCR; TCRdb's copy keeps in-frame clones and lacks some. Of over 120,000 clones detected, around a tenth appear once; the ten largest clones hold 1.8%. The sample consisted of PBMCs. The receptors shown here come from a man aged 45-60 years in good health and CMV-seronegative.

V usage is TRBV19 and J usage is TRBJ1-1, with unresolved D. The germline V gene encodes CDR1 LNHDA and CDR2 SQIVND (reference sequence). Trimming took off 5 bases at V and 4 bases at J, with 14 bases between the two ends. The CDR3 is 14 residues long. CDR3: CASSPGPGSTEAFF. DNA for the CDR3: TGTGCCAGTAGTCCGGGCCCGGGGAGCACTGAAGCTTTCTTT.

Sample share makes this clone medium-sized. The chain is built from TRBV12-1 and TRBJ2-7; TRBD2, the D gene given by the table, was not confirmed from the DNA. TRBV12-1 is annotated as a pseudogene. CDR3 length: 16 amino acids. Here the CDR3 reads CASSPWTSGSKNEQYF. The CDR3 nucleotides are TGTGCCAGCAGCCCATGGACTAGCGGGAGTAAGAACGAGCAGTACTTC.

The V call is TRBV7-2, the J call TRBJ2-2; a weak D match, TRBD2 (5 bases). Looked up from germline, CDR1 is SGHTA and CDR2 is FQGNSA. The CDR3 has 15 amino acids. Trimming cost V 2 bases and J 5 bases, with 12 bases left between them. The CDR3 DNA sequence: TGTGCCAGCAGCTTAACGCGGACTTCTACCGGGGAGCTGTTTTTT. It specifies CASSLTRTSTGELFF.

The rearrangement joins TRBV30 to TRBJ2-7, with 9 bases aligning to TRBD2. The CDR3 spans 16 residues. CDR1 and CDR2 from the germline V gene are GTSNPN and SVGIG (reference sequence). Trimming removed 1 base from V and 1 base from J; junction bases left unmatched: 8. The CDR3 spells CAWSGVAGELSYEQYF. The CDR3 region has the DNA TGTGCCTGGAGTGGGGTAGCGGGGGAACTATCCTACGAGCAGTACTTC. The complete variable domain, with remaining parts taken from reference TRBV30 and TRBJ2-7, reads SQTIHQWPATLVQPVGSPLSLECTVEGTSNPNLYWYRQAAGRGLQLLFYSVGIGQISSEVPQNLSASRPQDRQFILSSKKLLLSDSGFYLCAWSGVAGELSYEQYFGPGTRLTVT.

This clone turned up a few times. This sequence joins TRBV2 and TRBJ2-3; TRBD2 is a possible D gene (6 bases). The germline CDR1 and CDR2 sequences are SNHLY and FYNNEI. Trimming shortened V by 4 bases and J by 5 bases, and 19 bases separated the two germline ends. This CDR3 is 16 amino acids long. The CDR3 DNA sequence: TGTGCCAGCAGTGGGATGGGACTCACAGTACAAGATACGCAGTATTTT. It encodes CASSGMGLTVQDTQYF.

In its sample, this clone was seen a few times. This sequence joins TRBV7-6 and TRBJ2-2; 10 positions agree with TRBD2. After removal of 0 bases from V and 4 bases from J, the junction contained 17 bases not matched to a gene. Per germline, CDR1 SGHVS and CDR2 FNYEAQ. This CDR3 is 21 amino acids long. CDR3 residues: CASSLAAGRGRTSGSTGELFF. The CDR3 bases are TGTGCCAGCAGCTTAGCGGCGGGCAGGGGGAGGACTAGCGGCAGCACCGGGGAGCTGTTTTTT. The full variable domain, its missing parts supplied by reference TRBV7-6 and TRBJ2-2, is GAGVSQSPRYKVTKRGQDVALRCDPISGHVSLYWYRQALGQGPEFLTYFNYEAQQDKSGLPNDRFSAERPEGSISTLTIQRTEQRDSAMYRCASSLAAGRGRTSGSTGELFFGEGSRLTVL.

Only a few counts were recorded for this clone. V is TRBV5-1 and J is TRBJ1-5, with TRBD1 matching over 9 bases. Germline CDR1 is SGHRS and CDR2 is YFSETQ. J was trimmed by 7 bases and V by 0 bases; bases with no gene match: 5. The CDR3 is 15 residues long. CDR3 DNA sequence: TGCGCCAGCAGCTTGGAAGGGACAGGGAACCAGCCCCAGCATTTT. The encoded protein is CASSLEGTGNQPQHF. Looking up the rest from reference TRBV5-1 and TRBJ1-5 gives the full variable domain: KAGVTQTPRYLIKTRGQQVTLSCSPISGHRSVSWYQQTPGQGLQFLFEYFSETQRNKGNFPGRFSGRQFSNSRSEMNVSTLELGDSALYLCASSLEGTGNQPQHFGDGTRLSIL.

The chain employs TRBV11-2 and TRBJ2-7, with 11 nucleotides matching TRBD2. The germline V gene has CDR1 SGHAT and CDR2 FQNNGV. The junction had 15 bases not matched to a gene; V was cut back by 5 bases and J by 3 bases. This CDR3 has 18 amino acids. The CDR3 DNA is TGTGCCAGCAGCCCTAGTCGGCTAGCGGGAGGTACCCACTACGAGCAGTACTTC. This gives the protein CASSPSRLAGGTHYEQYF. The full variable domain, rest sourced from reference TRBV11-2 and TRBJ2-7, is EAGVAQSPRYKIIEKRQSVAFWCNPISGHATLYWYQQILGQGPKLLIQFQNNGVVDDSQLPKDRFSAERLKGVDSTLKIQPAKLEDSAVYLCASSPSRLAGGTHYEQYFGPGTRLTVT.

This clone was counted only a few times. The CDR3 protein is CASSIVGQLYNEQFF. CDR3 DNA sequence: TGTGCCAGTAGTATAGTCGGACAGCTCTACAATGAGCAGTTCTTC. J is TRBJ2-1 and V is TRBV19, with a tentative D call TRBD1 (6 bases). CDR1 and CDR2 from the germline V gene are LNHDA and SQIVND (reference sequence). The CDR3 has 15 amino acids. Trimming left V 1 base short and J 3 bases short, with 10 bases between.